The 10 T cell receptor beta chains below were found in one sample sequenced in a study of spatial heterogeneity in lung cancer. Time point indicated: sample taken at primary tumor resection. One entry per CDR3 protein, called by TCRdb with MiXCR from the 5' RACE reads. The sample lists 30,000 to 40,000 distinct CDR3 sequences, around 3.3% occurring once. This material consisted of normal lung tissue next to the tumor, taken at surgery. All receptors derive from a male donor with early-stage non-small cell lung cancer.

This clonotype has a count of ten or more. This chain joins TRBV12-3 or TRBV12-4 and TRBJ2-1; 12 bases line up with TRBD1. The CDR3 has 18 amino acids. J gave up 7 bases and V 3 bases, and 13 bases lay outside the gene matches. The CDR3 loop reads CASSFYAGGQGARNEQFF. CDR3 DNA: TGTGCCAGCAGTTTTTACGCGGGGGGACAGGGGGCGCGTAATGAGCAGTTCTTC.

This clonotype was detected many times. The J gene is TRBJ2-2, the V gene TRBV25-1; 11 bases agree with TRBD2. Trimming at V came to 3 bases and at J to 1 base, leaving 1 base not matched to a gene. This CDR3 is 16 amino acids long. The germline gives CDR1 MGHDK, CDR2 SYGVNS. CDR3 nucleotides: TGTGCCAGCAGTGACACTAGCGGGGGGAACACCGGGGAGCTGTTTTTT. Encoded protein: CASSDTSGGNTGELFF.

This clonotype came up many times. J is TRBJ2-3 and V is TRBV7-8; D remains ambiguous. Trimming cost V 1 base and J 7 bases, with 21 bases left between them. This CDR3 has 17 amino acids. The germline V gene has CDR1 SGHVS and CDR2 FQNEAQ. CDR3 nucleotide sequence: TGTGCCAGCAGCTTAGAAGCTGGAGCTCACAATCCGCATACGCAGTATTTT. This gives the protein CASSLEAGAHNPHTQYF.

This clonotype was found many times. This chain joins TRBV5-1 and TRBJ2-2; 10 bases are shared with TRBD1. With V trimmed by 3 bases and J by 5 bases, 4 bases remained unmatched. The CDR3 is made up of 15 amino acids. From germline, CDR1 is SGHRS and CDR2 YFSETQ. The CDR3 DNA reads as TGCGCCAGCAGCTGGACAGGGGGAGGAACCGGGGAGCTGTTTTTT. It translates to CASSWTGGGTGELFF.

This clonotype was recorded at least ten times. The genes are TRBV6-1 and TRBJ1-5, with TRBD1 matching over 9 bases. V was pared by 11 bases and J by 7 bases, with 9 bases of the junction left unmatched. Per germline, CDR1 MNHNS and CDR2 SASEGT. The CDR3 runs 13 residues. The CDR3 protein is CAGRQGEAQPQHF. Written as DNA, the CDR3 is TGTGCCGGGAGACAGGGGGAGGCCCAGCCCCAGCATTTT.

This chain joins TRBV5-6 and TRBJ2-7; TRBD2 might be the D (5 bases). CDR3 length: 14 residues. The germline V gene encodes CDR1 SGHDT and CDR2 YYEEEE. V was trimmed by 4 bases and J by 6 bases, leaving 17 bases between them. The CDR3 loop is CASSHPNRDFEQYF. DNA of the CDR3: TGTGCCAGCAGCCACCCGAACCGGGATTTCGAGCAGTACTTC.

This clonotype was seen at least ten times. The chain recombines TRBV29-1 with TRBJ1-5; D gene uncertain. Looked up from germline, CDR1 is SQVTM and CDR2 is ANQGSEA. The CDR3 totals 13 residues. V was cut by 4 bases and J by 3 bases, with 10 bases left in between. CDR3 residues: CSVAYGDNQPQHF. The CDR3 DNA follows: TGCAGCGTTGCTTACGGAGACAATCAGCCCCAGCATTTT.

This clonotype has ten or more counts. Sequence at one end of the junction differs from germline and may be a read error. The chain joins TRBV20-1 to TRBJ2-7, with a tentative D call TRBD2 (5 bases). CDR1 is DFQATT, CDR2 SNEGSKA, per germline (reference sequence). This CDR3 spans 11 amino acids. Here the CDR3 DNA reads TGCAGTGCTAACACCCCGGGATACCAGAACTTC. Amino acid sequence: CSANTPGYQNF.

This clonotype was recorded at least ten times. This chain's CDR3 is CASSADGHGEKLFF. CDR3 coding DNA: TGTGCCAGCAGCGCGGACGGTCATGGTGAAAAACTGTTTTTT. The rearrangement uses TRBV11-2 and TRBJ1-4; D not resolved. The germline CDR1 and CDR2 sequences are SGHAT and FQNNGV. This CDR3 is built from 14 residues. The V end was cut by 5 bases, the J end by 7 bases, with 14 bases between.

This clonotype was found many times. The CDR3 loop reads CASSLGQNTEAFF. Written as DNA, the CDR3 is TGTGCCAGCAGTTTAGGACAGAACACTGAAGCTTTCTTT. The chain links TRBV27 to TRBJ1-1; the D gene is possibly TRBD1 (5 bases). V lost 2 bases and J 1 base, leaving 5 bases between the germline ends. Looked up from germline, CDR1 is MNHEY and CDR2 is SMNVEV (reference sequence). CDR3 size: 13 residues.